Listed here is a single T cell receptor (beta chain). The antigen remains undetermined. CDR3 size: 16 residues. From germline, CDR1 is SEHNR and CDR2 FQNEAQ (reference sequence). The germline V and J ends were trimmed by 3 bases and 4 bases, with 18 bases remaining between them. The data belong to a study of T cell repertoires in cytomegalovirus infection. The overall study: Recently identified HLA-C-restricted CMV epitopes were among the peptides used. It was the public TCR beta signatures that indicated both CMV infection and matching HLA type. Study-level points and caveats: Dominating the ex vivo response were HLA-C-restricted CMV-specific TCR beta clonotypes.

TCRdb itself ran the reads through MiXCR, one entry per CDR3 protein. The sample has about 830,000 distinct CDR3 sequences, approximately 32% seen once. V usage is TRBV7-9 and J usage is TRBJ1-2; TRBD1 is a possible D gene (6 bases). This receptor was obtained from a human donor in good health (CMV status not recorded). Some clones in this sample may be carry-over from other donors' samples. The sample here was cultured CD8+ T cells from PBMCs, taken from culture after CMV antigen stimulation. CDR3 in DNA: TGTGCCAGCAGCTTTCCGGGCCCTCCAGGGGCCTATGGCTACACCTTC. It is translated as CASSFPGPPGAYGYTF.